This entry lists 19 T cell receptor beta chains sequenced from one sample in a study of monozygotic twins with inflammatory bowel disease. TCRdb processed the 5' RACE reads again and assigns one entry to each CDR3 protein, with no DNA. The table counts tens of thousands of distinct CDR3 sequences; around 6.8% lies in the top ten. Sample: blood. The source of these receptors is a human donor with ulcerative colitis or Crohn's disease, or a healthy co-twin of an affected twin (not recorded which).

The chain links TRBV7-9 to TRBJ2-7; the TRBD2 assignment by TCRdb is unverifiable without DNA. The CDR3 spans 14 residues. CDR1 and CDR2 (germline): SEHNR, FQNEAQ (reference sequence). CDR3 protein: CASSLAEGSYEQYF.

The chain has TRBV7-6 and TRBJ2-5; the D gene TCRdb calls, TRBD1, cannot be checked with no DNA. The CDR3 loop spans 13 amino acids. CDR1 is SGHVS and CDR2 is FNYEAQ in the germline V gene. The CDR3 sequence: CASSLAEGSTQYF. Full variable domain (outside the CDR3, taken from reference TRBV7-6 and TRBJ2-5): GAGVSQSPRYKVTKRGQDVALRCDPISGHVSLYWYRQALGQGPEFLTYFNYEAQQDKSGLPNDRFSAERPEGSISTLTIQRTEQRDSAMYRCASSLAEGSTQYFGPGTRLLVL.

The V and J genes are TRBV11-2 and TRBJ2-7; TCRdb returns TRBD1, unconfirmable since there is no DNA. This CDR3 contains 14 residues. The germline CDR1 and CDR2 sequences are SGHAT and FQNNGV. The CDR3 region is CASSLDPLSYEQYF.

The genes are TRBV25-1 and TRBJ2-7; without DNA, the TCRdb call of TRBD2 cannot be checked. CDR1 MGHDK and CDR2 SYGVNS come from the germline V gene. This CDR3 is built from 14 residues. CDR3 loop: CASSALAGSYEQYF.

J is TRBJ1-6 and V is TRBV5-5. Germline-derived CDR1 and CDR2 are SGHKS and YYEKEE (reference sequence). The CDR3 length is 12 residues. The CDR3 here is CASSWRGSPLHF. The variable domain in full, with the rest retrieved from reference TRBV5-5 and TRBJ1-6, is DAGVTQSPTHLIKTRGQQVTLRCSPISGHKSVSWYQQVLGQGPQFIFQYYEKEERGRGNFPDRFSARQFPNYSSELNVNALLLGDSALYLCASSWRGSPLHFGNGTRLTVT.

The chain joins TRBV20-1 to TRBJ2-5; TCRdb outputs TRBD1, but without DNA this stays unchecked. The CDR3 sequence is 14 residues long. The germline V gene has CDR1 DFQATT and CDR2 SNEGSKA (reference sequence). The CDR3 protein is CSAGGLEVVGTQYF.

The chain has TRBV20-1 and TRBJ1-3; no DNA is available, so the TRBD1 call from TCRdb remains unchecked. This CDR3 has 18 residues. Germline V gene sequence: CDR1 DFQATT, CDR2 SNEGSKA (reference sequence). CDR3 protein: CSATPAALLGGSGNTIYF.

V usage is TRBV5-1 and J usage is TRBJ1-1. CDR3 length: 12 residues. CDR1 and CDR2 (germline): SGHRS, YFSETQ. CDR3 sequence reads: CASSNMNTEAFF.

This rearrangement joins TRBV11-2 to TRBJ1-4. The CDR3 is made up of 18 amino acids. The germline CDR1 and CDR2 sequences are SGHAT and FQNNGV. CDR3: CASSLEVKGRRGNEKLFF.

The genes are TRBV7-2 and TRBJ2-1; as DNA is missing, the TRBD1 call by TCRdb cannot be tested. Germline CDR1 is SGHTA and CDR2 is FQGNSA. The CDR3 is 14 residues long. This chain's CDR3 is CASSSRDRVHEQFF.

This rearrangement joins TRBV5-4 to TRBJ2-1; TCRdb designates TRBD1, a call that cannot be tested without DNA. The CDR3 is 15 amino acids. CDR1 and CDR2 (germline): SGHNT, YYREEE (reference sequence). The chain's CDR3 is CASSLERGVNNEQFF.

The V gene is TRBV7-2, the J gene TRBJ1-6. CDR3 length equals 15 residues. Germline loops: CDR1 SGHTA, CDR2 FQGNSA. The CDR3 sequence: CASSSGRTYNSPLHF.

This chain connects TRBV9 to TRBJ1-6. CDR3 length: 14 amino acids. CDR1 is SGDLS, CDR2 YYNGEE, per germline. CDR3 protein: CASSVDGRGYPLHF. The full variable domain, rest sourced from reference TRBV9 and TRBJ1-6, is DSGVTQTPKHLITATGQRVTLRCSPRSGDLSVYWYQQSLDQGLQFLIQYYNGEERAKGNILERFSAQQFPDLHSELNLSSLELGDSALYFCASSVDGRGYPLHFGNGTRLTVT.

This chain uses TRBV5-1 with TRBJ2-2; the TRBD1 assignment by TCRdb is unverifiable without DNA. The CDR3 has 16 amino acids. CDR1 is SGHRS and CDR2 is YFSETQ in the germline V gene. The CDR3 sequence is CASSLKGQGAIGELFF. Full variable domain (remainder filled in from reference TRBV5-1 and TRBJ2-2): KAGVTQTPRYLIKTRGQQVTLSCSPISGHRSVSWYQQTPGQGLQFLFEYFSETQRNKGNFPGRFSGRQFSNSRSEMNVSTLELGDSALYLCASSLKGQGAIGELFFGEGSRLTVL.

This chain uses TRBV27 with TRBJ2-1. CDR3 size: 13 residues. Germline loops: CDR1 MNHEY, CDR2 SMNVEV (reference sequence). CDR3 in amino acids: CASSLSNSWKQFF.

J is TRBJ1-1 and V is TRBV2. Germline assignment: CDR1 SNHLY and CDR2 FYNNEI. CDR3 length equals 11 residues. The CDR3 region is CAGRLKTEAFF.

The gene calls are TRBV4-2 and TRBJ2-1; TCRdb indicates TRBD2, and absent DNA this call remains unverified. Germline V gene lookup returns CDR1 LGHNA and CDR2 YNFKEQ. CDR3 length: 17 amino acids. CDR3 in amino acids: CASSPYQTSGGYNEQFF.

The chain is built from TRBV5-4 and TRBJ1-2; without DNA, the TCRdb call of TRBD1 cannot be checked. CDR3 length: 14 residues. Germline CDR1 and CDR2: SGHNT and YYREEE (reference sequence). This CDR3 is CASSLVGGNYGYTF.

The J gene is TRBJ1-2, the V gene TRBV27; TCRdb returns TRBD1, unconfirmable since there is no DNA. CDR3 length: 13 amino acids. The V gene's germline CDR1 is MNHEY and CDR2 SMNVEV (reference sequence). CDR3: CASSFGDSYGYTF.